The source of this TCR beta chain is a study of cytomegalovirus exposure and HLA in healthy donors. The overall study: One earlier analysis, a look at 180 million or so T cells, found 100 million to 130 million unique TCR beta sequences. Study results and limitations: An analysis that was carried out later associated 15,000 to 20,000 TCR beta sequences with HLA alleles at 0.05 false discovery rate. According to an earlier analysis, most TCR beta V segments yielded productive rearrangements about 87% or about 30% of the time.

PCR used 60 Vbeta primers and 13 Jbeta primers. Sequencing was performed with immunoSEQ multiplex PCR; in TCRdb, only in-frame clones are kept and a portion is missing. Of around 100,000 clones in the sample, about four fifths were seen once. Among the donors, all were healthy bone marrow donors. For this clone: Its antigen is unknown.

The length of the CDR3 is 14 residues. The germline V gene encodes CDR1 SGHNT and CDR2 YYREEE (reference sequence). V lost 0 bases, J lost 0 bases, and 3 bases lay in between. The sequence came from a young man in good health and CMV-seronegative. V is TRBV5-4 and J is TRBJ1-4; D gene ambiguous. Sequenced input: PBMCs. DNA of the CDR3: TGTGCCAGCAGCTTGGAGCCAACTAATGAAAAACTGTTTTTT. It yields the protein CASSLEPTNEKLFF.